Below are 30 T cell receptor beta chains sequenced from a single sample in a study of response to subunit inactivated influenza vaccine. Via MiXCR, TCRdb re-called the RT-PCR reads, giving one row per CDR3 protein. The table shows 500,000 to 700,000 distinct CDR3 sequences, with under 30% occurring only once. Another study also made use of these data, one on T cells expressing NK-cell markers. That study adds: TCR beta cDNA was made by 5'RACE template switching with UMIs.

The sample was CD4+ T cells sorted from PBMCs, taken roughly 12 days after vaccination. These receptors came from a man aged 45-65 years who received an inactivated influenza vaccine.

The chain links TRBV12-3 or TRBV12-4 to TRBJ2-1, with unresolved D. The CDR3 loop spans 14 amino acids. Trimming took off 5 bases at V and 0 bases at J, with 8 bases between the two ends. In nucleotides, the CDR3 is TGTGCCAGCAGTGTCGCGAGCTCCTACAATGAGCAGTTCTTC. Encoded protein: CASSVASSYNEQFF.

Here the CDR3 reads CSARDPRETFF. CDR3 nucleotide sequence: TGCAGTGCTAGAGACCCCAGGGAAACTTTCTTT. The chain uses TRBV20-1 and TRBJ1-1; perhaps TRBD1 as D (5 bases). V was pared by 0 bases and J by 12 bases, with 11 bases between. There are 11 residues in the CDR3. Germline loops: CDR1 DFQATT, CDR2 SNEGSKA (reference sequence).

This clonotype came up a few times. The chain has TRBV29-1 and TRBJ1-1; 10 bases fit TRBD1. Germline V CDR1 and CDR2: SQVTM, ANQGSEA. V gave up 6 bases and J gave up 4 bases; unmatched junction bases: 11. CDR3 length: 15 amino acids. The CDR3, as DNA: TGCAGCGTGTTAGGGACAGGGGAATCGAGCACTGAAGCTTTCTTT. It is translated as CSVLGTGESSTEAFF.

This clonotype was observed a few times. This chain links TRBV5-6 with TRBJ2-7; no firm D call. The CDR3 extends over 12 amino acids. Deletions cut 4 bases from V and 3 bases from J, with 8 bases between. Germline V gives CDR1 SGHDT, CDR2 YYEEEE. CDR3 DNA: TGTGCCAGCAGCCGCCAGGACTACGAGCAGTACTTC. Amino acid sequence: CASSRQDYEQYF.

This clonotype was observed a few times. V gene TRBV10-3 combines with J gene TRBJ1-1; tentatively, D is TRBD1 (6 bases). The germline gives CDR1 ENHRY, CDR2 SYGVKD. The CDR3 runs 13 residues. Trimming left V 6 bases short and J 2 bases short, with 10 bases between. The CDR3: CAISRDTNTEAFF. The CDR3 DNA reads TGTGCCATCAGCCGGGACACAAACACTGAAGCTTTCTTT.

The chain recombines TRBV5-1 with TRBJ1-5; D not resolved. Trimming took 0 bases from V and 2 from J, leaving 9 bases between them. Germline lookup yields CDR1 SGHRS and CDR2 YFSETQ. This CDR3 has 15 residues. In nucleotides, the CDR3 is TGCGCCAGCAGCTTGGACGGGCGGGGCAATCAGCCCCAGCATTTT. Residues: CASSLDGRGNQPQHF.

This clonotype turned up a few times. CDR3 sequence reads: CASSGNSGGYNEQFF. CDR3 coding DNA: TGTGCCAGCAGTGGTAATAGCGGGGGGTACAATGAGCAGTTCTTC. The V call is TRBV6-1, the J call TRBJ2-1; 10 nucleotides align to TRBD2. This CDR3 comprises 15 residues. The germline V gene encodes CDR1 MNHNS and CDR2 SASEGT. The ends lost 4 bases at V and 4 bases at J; junction bases unmatched: 4.

This rearrangement joins TRBV25-1 to TRBJ2-1; the D is unclear. V dropped 6 bases and J dropped 11 bases, with 17 bases sitting between them. Germline loops: CDR1 MGHDK, CDR2 SYGVNS. This CDR3 contains 13 residues. For the CDR3, the DNA is TGTGCCAGCAGGATGCAAACGGGTCCCAAGCAGTTCTTC. The encoded protein is CASRMQTGPKQFF.

The chain links TRBV6-1 to TRBJ2-7, with D possibly being TRBD2 (7 bases). V dropped 6 bases and J dropped 4 bases, with 16 bases sitting between them. Germline CDR1 reads MNHNS; CDR2 reads SASEGT. The CDR3 runs 14 residues. In DNA form, the CDR3 reads TGTGCCAGCAGGGGGGCGGGAGTGATATACGAGCAGTACTTC. Encoded protein: CASRGAGVIYEQYF.

The chain carries TRBV20-1 and TRBJ2-7; tentative D call: TRBD1 (6 bases). Germline CDR1 and CDR2: DFQATT and SNEGSKA (reference sequence). This CDR3 is built from 13 residues. Trimming left V 5 bases short and J 0 bases short, with 11 bases between. The CDR3 here is CSADDRLSYEQYF. DNA for the CDR3: TGCAGTGCTGATGACAGGCTCTCCTACGAGCAGTACTTC.

The chain links TRBV5-5 to TRBJ2-5; 9 nucleotides match TRBD1. V lost 0 bases to trimming and J lost 6 bases; unmatched junction nucleotides: 6. The CDR3 loop spans 15 amino acids. In germline, CDR1 is SGHKS, CDR2 YYEKEE (reference sequence). CDR3 nucleotide sequence: TGTGCCAGCAGCTTGGGGGACAGGGACGCTCAGACCCAGTACTTC. It encodes CASSLGDRDAQTQYF.

This clonotype has only a few counts. This chain connects TRBV20-1 to TRBJ2-7, with D possibly TRBD2 on 5 matching bases. V was pared by 2 bases and J by 2 bases, with 10 bases between. Per germline, CDR1 DFQATT and CDR2 SNEGSKA (reference sequence). CDR3 size: 13 residues. The CDR3 region has the DNA TGCAGTGCTAGATCCCAGCGGACCTACGAGCAGTACTTC. As protein: CSARSQRTYEQYF.

In this sample, this clonotype turned up once. The gene calls are TRBV5-1 and TRBJ2-1; TRBD2 matches 12 bases. The CDR3 has 15 amino acids. Trimming at V came to 5 bases and at J to 7 bases, leaving 7 bases not matched to a gene. Germline V gives CDR1 SGHRS, CDR2 YFSETQ. This chain's CDR3 is CASSKGLAGSNEQFF. In nucleotides, the CDR3 is TGCGCCAGCAGTAAAGGACTAGCGGGATCTAATGAGCAGTTCTTC.

The genes are TRBV5-1 and TRBJ1-4; D remains unclear. Germline V lookup: CDR1 SGHRS, CDR2 YFSETQ. V gave up 0 bases and J gave up 6 bases, with 9 bases separating them. This CDR3 region has 14 residues. This CDR3 reads CASSLGRADEKLFF. For the CDR3, the DNA is TGCGCCAGCAGCTTGGGTAGGGCGGATGAAAAACTGTTTTTT.

The rearrangement joins TRBV19 to TRBJ1-5, with no clear D. Per the germline V gene, CDR1 is LNHDA and CDR2 is SQIVND (reference sequence). V was trimmed by 5 bases and J by 0 bases, leaving 11 bases between them. The CDR3 loop spans 15 amino acids. The CDR3 DNA sequence: TGTGCCAGTAGTCCCGGGCCCCATAGCAATCAGCCCCAGCATTTT. Protein: CASSPGPHSNQPQHF.

This chain joins TRBV5-1 and TRBJ2-1; 9 nucleotides line up with TRBD1. V gave up 3 bases and J gave up 6 bases; unmatched junction bases: 7. Germline lookup yields CDR1 SGHRS and CDR2 YFSETQ. The CDR3 has 15 amino acids. The CDR3 bases are TGCGCCAGCAGCTATTTGACAGGGGGTGGCAATGAGCAGTTCTTC. Translating it yields CASSYLTGGGNEQFF.

This clonotype was recorded a few times. V usage is TRBV29-1 and J usage is TRBJ1-2; TRBD1 matches 7 bases. CDR3 size: 14 residues. Losses at the gene ends were 3 bases for V and 3 bases for J; bases not matched to a gene: 7. The V gene's germline CDR1 is SQVTM and CDR2 ANQGSEA. The CDR3 region is CSVDPSGTDYGYTF. CDR3 sequence (DNA): TGCAGCGTTGATCCCTCCGGGACAGACTATGGCTACACCTTC.

Only a few counts were recorded for this clonotype. This sequence joins TRBV20-1 and TRBJ2-7; D may be TRBD2 (6 bases). The V gene's germline CDR1 is DFQATT and CDR2 SNEGSKA (reference sequence). V was pared by 3 bases and J by 2 bases, with 17 bases between. The CDR3 length is 15 residues. The CDR3 sequence: CSASPGGALTYEQYF. CDR3 nucleotides: TGCAGTGCTAGCCCCGGCGGGGCTTTAACCTACGAGCAGTACTTC.

In its sample, this clonotype was seen a few times. This chain joins TRBV6-5 and TRBJ2-1; D uncertain. Germline V gene data show CDR1 as MNHEY and CDR2 as SVGAGI. The CDR3 loop spans 14 amino acids. The V end lost 2 bases, the J end lost 4 bases, and 9 bases lay between the germline ends. The CDR3 DNA is TGTGCCAGCAGTTACGAGAGCCGGTACAATGAGCAGTTCTTC. The encoded protein is CASSYESRYNEQFF.

This clonotype turned up a few times. The chain recombines TRBV24-1 with TRBJ2-2; the D is unclear. CDR3 length: 13 amino acids. The V end was cut by 9 bases, the J end by 4 bases, with 11 bases between. Germline CDR1 reads KGHDR; CDR2 reads SFDVKD. In DNA form, the CDR3 reads TGTGCCACCTCCGCAGAGATCACCGGGGAGCTGTTTTTT. Its translation is CATSAEITGELFF.

This clonotype was seen at least ten times. The rearrangement links TRBV7-9 to TRBJ2-2, with unresolved D. Germline V gives CDR1 SEHNR, CDR2 FQNEAQ (reference sequence). V was cut by 6 bases and J by 1 base, with 6 bases left in between. The CDR3 has 13 residues. The CDR3, as DNA: TGTGCCAGCAGTTTACTGAACACCGGGGAGCTGTTTTTT. Protein product: CASSLLNTGELFF.

This clonotype was found many times. The V call is TRBV12-3 or TRBV12-4, the J call TRBJ2-1; 11 bases agree with TRBD2. Losses at the gene ends were 6 bases for V and 9 bases for J; bases not matched to a gene: 7. This CDR3 has 14 amino acids. CDR3 amino acids: CASRIAGGFFEQFF. CDR3 in DNA: TGTGCCAGCAGAATAGCGGGGGGGTTTTTTGAGCAGTTCTTC.

The chain carries TRBV20-1 and TRBJ1-2; D may be TRBD1 (5 bases). Looked up from germline, CDR1 is DFQATT and CDR2 is SNEGSKA (reference sequence). This CDR3 has 13 residues. The CDR3 spells CSRRWTSNYGYTF. The DNA for the CDR3 is TGCAGCCGTAGGTGGACATCCAACTATGGCTACACCTTC.

The rearrangement joins TRBV30 to TRBJ1-6; D call uncertain. There are 13 residues in the CDR3. The germline CDR1 and CDR2 sequences are GTSNPN and SVGIG (reference sequence). V was clipped by 4 bases and J by 7 bases, with 11 bases between them. The CDR3 is CAWTGQRNSPLHF. In DNA, the CDR3 is TGTGCCTGGACCGGCCAGCGCAATTCACCCCTCCACTTT.

V and J are TRBV15 and TRBJ2-4; 7 bases map to TRBD1. This CDR3 has 16 residues. The ends lost 3 bases at V and 2 bases at J; junction bases unmatched: 7. Germline CDR1 is LNHNV and CDR2 is YYDKDF (reference sequence). CDR3 loop: CATSRGQRPTKNIQYF. CDR3 coding DNA: TGTGCCACCAGCAGGGGACAGCGCCCAACCAAAAACATTCAGTACTTC.

The chain couples TRBV7-2 to TRBJ2-1; a possible D gene is TRBD2 (5 bases). V was shortened by 7 bases and J by 0 bases, with 13 bases between the two germline ends. CDR1 is SGHTA and CDR2 is FQGNSA in the germline V gene. CDR3 length: 15 residues. CDR3 residues: CASITGESSYNEQFF. As DNA, the CDR3 is TGTGCCAGCATCACTGGGGAGAGCTCCTACAATGAGCAGTTCTTC.

In its sample, this clonotype was seen a few times. This rearrangement joins TRBV7-2 to TRBJ2-7; D call uncertain. The germline V gene has CDR1 SGHTA and CDR2 FQGNSA. This CDR3 has 15 residues. Trimming stripped 1 base from V and 3 bases from J, with 13 bases between. In DNA form, the CDR3 reads TGTGCCAGCAGCTTAGAGCAGCCTCATTACTACGAGCAGTACTTC. It codes for CASSLEQPHYYEQYF.

The rearrangement joins TRBV4-2 to TRBJ2-1, with 8 bases matching TRBD2. V was pared by 2 bases and J by 6 bases, with 9 bases of the junction left unmatched. Germline V CDR1 and CDR2: LGHNA, YNFKEQ. The CDR3 totals 16 residues. As DNA, the CDR3 is TGTGCCAGCAGCCAAAGATCGGGAGGGCTCGGCAATGAGCAGTTCTTC. This codes for CASSQRSGGLGNEQFF.

This clonotype has just a few counts. The rearrangement uses TRBV10-3 and TRBJ2-3; TRBD1 is a possible D gene (5 bases). Germline V gene data show CDR1 as ENHRY and CDR2 as SYGVKD. Trimming took 6 bases from V and 1 from J, leaving 11 bases between them. The CDR3 is made up of 14 amino acids. The CDR3 loop is CAISLLQGTDTQYF. The DNA of the CDR3 is TGTGCCATCAGCCTACTACAGGGCACAGATACGCAGTATTTT.

This clonotype was seen more than once but under ten times. The genes are TRBV6-1 and TRBJ2-7; possibly TRBD2 for D (5 bases). The V gene lost 6 bases and the J gene lost 6 bases, with 15 bases spanning the gap. The CDR3 extends over 13 amino acids. CDR1 is MNHNS and CDR2 is SASEGT in the germline V gene. The DNA for the CDR3 is TGTGCCAGCAGAGCCCAAGTCGCGGGCGAGCAGTACTTC. This encodes CASRAQVAGEQYF.